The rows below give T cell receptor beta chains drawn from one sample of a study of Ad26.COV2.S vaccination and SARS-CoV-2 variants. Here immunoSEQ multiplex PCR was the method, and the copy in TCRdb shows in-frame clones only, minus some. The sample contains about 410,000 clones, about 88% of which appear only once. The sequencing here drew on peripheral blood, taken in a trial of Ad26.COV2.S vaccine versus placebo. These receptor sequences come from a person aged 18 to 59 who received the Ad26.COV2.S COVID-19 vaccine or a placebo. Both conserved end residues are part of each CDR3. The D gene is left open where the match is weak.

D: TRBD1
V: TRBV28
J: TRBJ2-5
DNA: TGTGCCACCCTACAGGGGGGTAGTTGGGAGACCCAGTACTTC
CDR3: CATLQGGSWETQYF

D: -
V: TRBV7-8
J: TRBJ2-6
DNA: TGTGCCAGCAGCTTCAGCTCTGGGGCCAACGTCCTGACTTTC
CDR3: CASSFSSGANVLTF

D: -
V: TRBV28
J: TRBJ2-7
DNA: TGTGCCAGCAGTTTAGGGCGAAGAGAAAAACAGTACTTC
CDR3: CASSLGRREKQYF

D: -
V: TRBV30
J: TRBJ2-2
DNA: TGTGCCTGGAGTGTAGGTTGGACTACGGTCACCGGGGAGCTGTTTTTT
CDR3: CAWSVGWTTVTGELFF

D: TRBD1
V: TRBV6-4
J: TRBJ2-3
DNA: TGTGCCAGCAGTGTCGAGGGGGCAGGAGCAGATACGCAGTATTTT
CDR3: CASSVEGAGADTQYF

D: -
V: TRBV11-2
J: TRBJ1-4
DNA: TGTGCCAGCAGCCGGACAGTAAACTCTAATGAAAAACTGTTTTTT
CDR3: CASSRTVNSNEKLFF

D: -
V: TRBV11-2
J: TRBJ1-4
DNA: TGTGCCAGCAGCTTAGATCTTATGGGAAAACTGTTTTTT
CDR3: CASSLDLMGKLFF

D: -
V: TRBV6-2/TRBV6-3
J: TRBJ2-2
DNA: TGTGCCAGCAGTTACCCCCGCGGGGAAGCCGGGGAGCTGTTTTTT
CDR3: CASSYPRGEAGELFF

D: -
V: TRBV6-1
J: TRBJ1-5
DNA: TGTGCCAGCAGTGAAGACGGCTACAATCAGCCCCAGCATTTT
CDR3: CASSEDGYNQPQHF

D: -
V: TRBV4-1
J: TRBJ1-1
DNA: TGCGCCAGCAGCCAAGTGCCAGGGGAGGGCACTGAAGCTTTCTTT
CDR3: CASSQVPGEGTEAFF

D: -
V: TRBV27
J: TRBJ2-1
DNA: TGTGCCAGCAGTTTACTTGGGGGGGCGGGGAATGAGCAGTTCTTC
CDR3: CASSLLGGAGNEQFF